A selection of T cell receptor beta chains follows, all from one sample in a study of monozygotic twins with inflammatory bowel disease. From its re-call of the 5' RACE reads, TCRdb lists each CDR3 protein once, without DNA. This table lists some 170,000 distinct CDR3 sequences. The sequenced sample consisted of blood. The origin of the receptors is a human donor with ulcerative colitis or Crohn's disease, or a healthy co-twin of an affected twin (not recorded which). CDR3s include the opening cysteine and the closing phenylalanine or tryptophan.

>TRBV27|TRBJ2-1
CASSPLMSSYNEQFF
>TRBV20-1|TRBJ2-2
CSASVPNLAGGTGELFF
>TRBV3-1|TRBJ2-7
CASSQGRDRVSYEQYF
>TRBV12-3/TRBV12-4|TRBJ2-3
CASSLGGRPSTDTQYF
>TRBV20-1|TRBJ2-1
CSARVHRGPSSYNEQFF
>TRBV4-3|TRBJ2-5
CASSQRWRVEETQYF
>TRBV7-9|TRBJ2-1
CASSWREGLLFF
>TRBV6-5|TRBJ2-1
CASSYSRPYNEQFF
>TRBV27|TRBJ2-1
CASSFFGGPSYNEQFF
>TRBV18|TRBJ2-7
CASSPVSGEQYF
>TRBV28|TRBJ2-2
CASSFPGQANTGELFF
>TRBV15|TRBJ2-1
CATSRGVWDEQFF
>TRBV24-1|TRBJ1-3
CATSDLTASGNTIYF
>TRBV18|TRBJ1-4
CASSIQGEDEKLFF
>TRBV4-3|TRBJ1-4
CASSRRQAVRATNEKLFF
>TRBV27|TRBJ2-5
CASSSKDRGETQYF
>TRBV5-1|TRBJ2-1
CASSAGTGGLNNEQFF
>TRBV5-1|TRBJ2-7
CASSLMREGLPEQYF
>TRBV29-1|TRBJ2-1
CSVEGGEWLAGGYEQFF
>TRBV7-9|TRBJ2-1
CASNAGTGPYNEQFF